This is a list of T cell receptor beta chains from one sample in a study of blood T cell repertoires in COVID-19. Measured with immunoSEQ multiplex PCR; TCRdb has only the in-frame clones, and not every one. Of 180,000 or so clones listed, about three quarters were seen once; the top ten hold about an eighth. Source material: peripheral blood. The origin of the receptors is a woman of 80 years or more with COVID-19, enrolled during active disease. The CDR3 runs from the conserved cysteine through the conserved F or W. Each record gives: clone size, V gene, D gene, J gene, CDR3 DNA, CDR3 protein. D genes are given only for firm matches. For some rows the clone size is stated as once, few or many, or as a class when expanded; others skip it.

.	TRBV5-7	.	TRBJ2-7	TGTGCCAGCAGCTTGGTGGCGGGGACTTTAACCTACGAGCAGTACTTC	CASSLVAGTLTYEQYF
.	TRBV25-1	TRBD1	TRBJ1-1	TGTGCCAGCAGTGGACAGGGGAGCACTGAAGCTTTCTTT	CASSGQGSTEAFF
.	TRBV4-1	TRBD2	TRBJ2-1	TGCGCCAGCAGCCAAGCTAGCGGCTCCTACAATGAGCAGTTCTTC	CASSQASGSYNEQFF
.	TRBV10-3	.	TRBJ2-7	TGTGCCATCAGGGACAGCCCCGGACTAGATGTAAGCTACGAGCAGTACTTC	CAIRDSPGLDVSYEQYF
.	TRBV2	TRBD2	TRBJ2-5	TGTGCCAGCAGTAAAAGACCCCCGGGACTAGCAACCGCGGCAGAGACCCAGTACTTC	CASSKRPPGLATAAETQYF
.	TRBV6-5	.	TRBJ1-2	TGTGCCACCCGGCGGGGGGTCGATGGCTACACCTTC	CATRRGVDGYTF
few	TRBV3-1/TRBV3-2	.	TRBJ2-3	TGTGCCAGCAGCCAAGATAAAGAGGGCACAGATACGCAGTATTTT	CASSQDKEGTDTQYF
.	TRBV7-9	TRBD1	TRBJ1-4	TGTGCCAGCAGCCCCTTCGCCGGGACAGGGTACGGCGAAAAACTGTTTTTT	CASSPFAGTGYGEKLFF
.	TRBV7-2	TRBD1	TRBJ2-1	TGTGCCAGCAGCTTAGTGGGGGGACAGGGAGTATCTGAGCAGTTCTTC	CASSLVGGQGVSEQFF
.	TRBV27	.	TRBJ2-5	TGTGCCAGCAGTCGGCGGGCGCAAGAGACCCAGTACTTC	CASSRRAQETQYF
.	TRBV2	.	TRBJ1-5	TGTGCCAGCAGTGTAATGGGGGCGGGTCAGCCCCAGCATTTT	CASSVMGAGQPQHF
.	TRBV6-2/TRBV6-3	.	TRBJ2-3	TGTGCCAGCAGTCTTGTGGCAGGGGCCACAGATACGCAGTATTTT	CASSLVAGATDTQYF
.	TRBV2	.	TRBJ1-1	TGTGCCAGCAGGGAACTAGCCTCAGTTACTGAAGCTTTCTTT	CASRELASVTEAFF
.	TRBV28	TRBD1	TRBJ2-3	TGTGCCAGCAGACCCACAGGGGGAGGCACAGATACGCAGTATTTT	CASRPTGGGTDTQYF
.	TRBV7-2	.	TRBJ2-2	TGTGCCAGCAGCTTAAGCCTCGGGGTTACCGGGGAGCTGTTTTTT	CASSLSLGVTGELFF
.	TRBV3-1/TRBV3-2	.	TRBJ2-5	TGTGCCAGCAGCCAAGACTCCCTCGAGACCCAGTACTTC	CASSQDSLETQYF
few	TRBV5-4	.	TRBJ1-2	TGTGCCAGCAGCCCAAGACAGATTAACTATGGCTACACCTTC	CASSPRQINYGYTF
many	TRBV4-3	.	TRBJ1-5	TGCGCCAGCAGCCAAGGCAGGCTTGGGCCCCAGCATTTT	CASSQGRLGPQHF
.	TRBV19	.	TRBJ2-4	TGTGCCAGTAGTATTAGGGGCCCGGACTATATAGCCAAAAACATTCAGTACTTC	CASSIRGPDYIAKNIQYF
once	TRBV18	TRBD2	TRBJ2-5	TGTGCCAGCTCACCACGTGGACTAGGAGAGACCCAGTACTTC	CASSPRGLGETQYF
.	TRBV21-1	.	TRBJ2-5	TGTGCCAGCAGCAAAAATCCCCCCCCCGGGGGAAGCGAGGCCCAGTACTTC	CASSKNPPPGGSEAQYF
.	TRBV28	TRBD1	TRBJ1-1	TGTGCCAGCAGATACAGCACAGGGGGCGCGGTTCGGACTGAAGCTTTCTTT	CASRYSTGGAVRTEAFF
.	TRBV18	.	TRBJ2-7	TGTGCCAGCTCCCAAATACAGGGTCCCGAGCAGTACTTC	CASSQIQGPEQYF
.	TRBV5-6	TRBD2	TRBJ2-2	TGTGCCAGCAGCTTGGGGCTAGCGGGTGCCACCGGGGAGCTGTTTTTT	CASSLGLAGATGELFF
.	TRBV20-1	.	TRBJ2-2	TGCAGTGCTAGTTGGAGGGGACTGATGAACACCGGGGAGCTGTTTTTT	CSASWRGLMNTGELFF
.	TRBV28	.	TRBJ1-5	TGTGCCAGCAGCATTCTCGGAGGGAATCAGCCCCAGCATTTT	CASSILGGNQPQHF
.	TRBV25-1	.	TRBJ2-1	TGTGCCAGCAGTACACTGGGAGACGGAGCCAATGAGCAGTTCTTC	CASSTLGDGANEQFF
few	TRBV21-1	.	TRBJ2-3	TGTGCCAGCACCCCGGGACAGGGAGTTCCAGATACGCAGTATTTT	CASTPGQGVPDTQYF
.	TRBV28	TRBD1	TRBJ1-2	TGTGCCAGCGGTCCGGGACAGTTAGGAGGGGGAACCAACTATGGCTACACCTTC	CASGPGQLGGGTNYGYTF
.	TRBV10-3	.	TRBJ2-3	TGTGCCATCAGTGAGGGGGTAGCGGCACACACAGATACGCAGTATTTT	CAISEGVAAHTDTQYF
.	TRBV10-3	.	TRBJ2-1	TGTGCCATCAGTGAGTCCGGCAGGGCCTACAATGAGCAGTTCTTC	CAISESGRAYNEQFF
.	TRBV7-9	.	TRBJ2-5	TGTGCCAGCAGCACACTCCTCGGGAGAGGGGAGACCCAGTACTTC	CASSTLLGRGETQYF
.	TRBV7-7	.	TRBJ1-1	TGTGCCAGCAGCTTAGAGGAGGGCTCAGAAACTGAAGCTTTCTTT	CASSLEEGSETEAFF
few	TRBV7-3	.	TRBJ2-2	TGTGCCAGCAGCTTAGATCGTCTAGCCAGTGACGCCGGGGAGCTGTTTTTT	CASSLDRLASDAGELFF
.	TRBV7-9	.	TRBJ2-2	TGTGCCAGCAGCTTGGCAGGTGGCGGGGAGCTGTTTTTT	CASSLAGGGELFF
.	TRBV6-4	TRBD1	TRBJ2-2	TGTGCCAGCAGTTGGGTTTGGGACAGGGGGCTCGGCGGGGAGCTGTTTTTT	CASSWVWDRGLGGELFF
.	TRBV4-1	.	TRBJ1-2	TGCGCCAGCAGCCAAGAGTGGACTTCTAACTATGGCTACACCTTC	CASSQEWTSNYGYTF
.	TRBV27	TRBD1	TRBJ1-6	TGTGCCAGCAGGGTTACAGGGGGACCTTCACCCCTCCACTTT	CASRVTGGPSPLHF
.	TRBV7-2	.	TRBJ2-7	TGTGCCAGCAGCTTAGGCCCAGGGAACTACGAGCAGTACTTC	CASSLGPGNYEQYF
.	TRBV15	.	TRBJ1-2	TGTGCCACCAGCCCCCGACTGGCTAACTATGGCTACACCTTC	CATSPRLANYGYTF
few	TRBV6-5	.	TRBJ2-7	TGTGCCTCCCTCCGGGCGGGATCCCACGAGCAGTACTTC	CASLRAGSHEQYF
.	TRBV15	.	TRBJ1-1	TGTGCCACCAGCAGAGATTCTACTTCGAACACTGAAGCTTTCTTT	CATSRDSTSNTEAFF
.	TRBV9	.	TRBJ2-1	TGTGCCAGCAGCCGTAGACTAGGGGGCCAAAGGAATGAGCAGTTCTTC	CASSRRLGGQRNEQFF
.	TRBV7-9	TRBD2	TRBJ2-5	TGTGCCAGCAGCGACAGTAGGGCTAGCGGAGAGACCCAGTACTTC	CASSDSRASGETQYF
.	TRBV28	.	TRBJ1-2	TGTGCCAGCGGGGGGGCGGGTGGCTACACCTTC	CASGGAGGYTF